This T cell receptor beta chain was captured in a study of blood T cell repertoires in COVID-19. Study information: Whether acute or convalescent, the COVID-19 samples came from the United States, Italy and Spain. Sample material is recorded as cDNA or gDNA derived from T cells, B-cell-depleted T cells, or PBMCs.

As for this clone: The junction departs from the called germline gene at one end, perhaps through a read error.

The CDR3 contains 15 residues. Germline assignment: CDR1 MDHEN and CDR2 SYDVKM. How the authors handled the data: How many nucleated cells were present was estimated from reference gene primer amplification. The repertoire was sequenced with immunoSEQ multiplex PCR; TCRdb's copy has only in-frame clones and lacks some. V and J calls and clone size are those listed in that table; D and trimming were worked out from the DNA. This sample has 75,000 to 100,000 clones; more than 70% occur once, and the top ten carry about 20%. What was sequenced was peripheral blood. This sequence was found in a human donor in a cohort sampled during active COVID-19. The chain links TRBV28 to TRBJ2-3; D is ambiguous. CDR3 loop: CASSFQFASTDTQYF. In DNA, the CDR3 is TGTGCCAGCAGTTTCCAATTCGCAAGCACGGATACGCAGTATTTT.